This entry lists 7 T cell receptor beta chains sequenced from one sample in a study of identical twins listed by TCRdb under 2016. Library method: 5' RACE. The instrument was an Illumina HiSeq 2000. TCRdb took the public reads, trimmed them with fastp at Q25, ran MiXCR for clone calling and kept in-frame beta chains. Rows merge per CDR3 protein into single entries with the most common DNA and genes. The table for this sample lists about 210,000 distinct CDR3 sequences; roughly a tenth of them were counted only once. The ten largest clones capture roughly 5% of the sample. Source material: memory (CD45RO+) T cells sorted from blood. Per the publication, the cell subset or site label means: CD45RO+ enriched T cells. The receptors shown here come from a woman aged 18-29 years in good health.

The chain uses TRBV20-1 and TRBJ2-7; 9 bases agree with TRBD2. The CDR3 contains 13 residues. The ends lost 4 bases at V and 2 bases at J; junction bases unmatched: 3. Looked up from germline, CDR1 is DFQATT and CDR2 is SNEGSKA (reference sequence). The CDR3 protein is CSAIAGAPYEQYF. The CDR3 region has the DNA TGCAGTGCTATAGCGGGAGCCCCCTACGAGCAGTACTTC.

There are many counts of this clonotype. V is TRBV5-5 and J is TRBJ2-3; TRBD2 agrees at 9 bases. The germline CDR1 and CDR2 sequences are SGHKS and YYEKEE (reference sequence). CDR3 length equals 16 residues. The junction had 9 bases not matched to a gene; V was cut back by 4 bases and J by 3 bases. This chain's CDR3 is CASSRTGTSLTDTQYF. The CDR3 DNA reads TGTGCCAGCAGCAGAACCGGGACTAGCCTTACAGATACGCAGTATTTT.

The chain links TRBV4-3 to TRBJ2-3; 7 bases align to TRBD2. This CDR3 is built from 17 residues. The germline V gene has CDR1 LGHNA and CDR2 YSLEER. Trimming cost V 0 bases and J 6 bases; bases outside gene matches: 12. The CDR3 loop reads CASSQDLGGQREDTQYF. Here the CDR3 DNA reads TGCGCCAGCAGCCAAGATCTGGGAGGGCAGAGAGAGGATACGCAGTATTTT.

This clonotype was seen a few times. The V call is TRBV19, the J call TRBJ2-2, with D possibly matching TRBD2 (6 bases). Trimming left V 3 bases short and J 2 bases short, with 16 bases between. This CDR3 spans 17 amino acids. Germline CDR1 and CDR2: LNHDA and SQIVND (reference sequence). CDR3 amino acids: CASSIWTKNPNTGELFF. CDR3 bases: TGTGCCAGTAGTATTTGGACTAAAAACCCTAACACCGGGGAGCTGTTTTTT.

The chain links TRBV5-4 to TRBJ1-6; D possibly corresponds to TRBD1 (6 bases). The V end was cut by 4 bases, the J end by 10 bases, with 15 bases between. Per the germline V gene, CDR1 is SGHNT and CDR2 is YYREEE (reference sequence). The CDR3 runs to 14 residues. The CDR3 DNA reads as TGTGCCAGCAGCACCCAGGGGAAAAACTCACCCCTCCACTTT. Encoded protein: CASSTQGKNSPLHF.

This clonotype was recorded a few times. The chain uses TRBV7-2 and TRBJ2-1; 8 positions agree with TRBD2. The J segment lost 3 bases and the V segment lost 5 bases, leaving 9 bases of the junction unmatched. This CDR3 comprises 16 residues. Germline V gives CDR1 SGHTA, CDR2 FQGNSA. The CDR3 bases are TGTGCCAGCAGCCGAGTTAGCGGGGCGGTCTACAATGAGCAGTTCTTC. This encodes CASSRVSGAVYNEQFF.

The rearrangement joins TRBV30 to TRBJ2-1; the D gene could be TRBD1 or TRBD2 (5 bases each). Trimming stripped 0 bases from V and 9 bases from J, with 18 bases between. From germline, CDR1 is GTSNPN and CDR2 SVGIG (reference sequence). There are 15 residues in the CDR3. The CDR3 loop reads CAWSVGDQRLSEQFF. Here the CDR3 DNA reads TGTGCCTGGAGTGTAGGGGACCAAAGGTTGTCTGAGCAGTTCTTC.